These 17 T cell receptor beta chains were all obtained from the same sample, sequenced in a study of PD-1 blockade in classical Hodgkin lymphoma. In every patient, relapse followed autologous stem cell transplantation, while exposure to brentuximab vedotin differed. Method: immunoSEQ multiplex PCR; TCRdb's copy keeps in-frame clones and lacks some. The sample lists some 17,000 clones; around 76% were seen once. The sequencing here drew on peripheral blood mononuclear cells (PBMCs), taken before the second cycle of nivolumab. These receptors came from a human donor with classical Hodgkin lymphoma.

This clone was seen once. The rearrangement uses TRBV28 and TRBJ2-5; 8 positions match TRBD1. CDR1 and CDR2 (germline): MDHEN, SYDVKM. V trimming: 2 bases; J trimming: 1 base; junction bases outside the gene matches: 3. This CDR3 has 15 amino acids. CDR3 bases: TGTGCCAGCAGTTTACCAGGGGGCTTCCAAGAGACCCAGTACTTC. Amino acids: CASSLPGGFQETQYF.

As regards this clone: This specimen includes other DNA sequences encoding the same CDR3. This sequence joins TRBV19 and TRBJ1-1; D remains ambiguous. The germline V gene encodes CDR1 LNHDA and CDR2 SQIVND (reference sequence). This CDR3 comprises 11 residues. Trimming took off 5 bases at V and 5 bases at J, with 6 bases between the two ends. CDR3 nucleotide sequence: TGTGCCAGTAGTCTACGGACTGAAGCTTTCTTT. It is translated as CASSLRTEAFF.

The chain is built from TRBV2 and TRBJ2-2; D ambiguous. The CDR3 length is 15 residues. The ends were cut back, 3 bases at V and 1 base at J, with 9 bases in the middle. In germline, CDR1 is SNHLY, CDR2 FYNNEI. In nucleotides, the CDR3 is TGTGCCAGCAGTGAGGCGGCAGTGAACACCGGGGAGCTGTTTTTT. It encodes CASSEAAVNTGELFF.

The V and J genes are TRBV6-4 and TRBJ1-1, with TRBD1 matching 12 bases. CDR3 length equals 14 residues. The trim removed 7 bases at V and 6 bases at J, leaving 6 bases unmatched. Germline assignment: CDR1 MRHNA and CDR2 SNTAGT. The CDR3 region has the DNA TGTGCCAGCATGCCGGGACAGGGGGCCGCTGAAGCTTTCTTT. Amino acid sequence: CASMPGQGAAEAFF.

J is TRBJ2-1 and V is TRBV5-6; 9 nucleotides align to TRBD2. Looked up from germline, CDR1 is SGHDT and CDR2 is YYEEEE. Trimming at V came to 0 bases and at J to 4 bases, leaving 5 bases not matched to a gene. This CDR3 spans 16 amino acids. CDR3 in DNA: TGTGCCAGCAGCTTGGGGGGGACTAGCAGATACAATGAGCAGTTCTTC. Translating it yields CASSLGGTSRYNEQFF.

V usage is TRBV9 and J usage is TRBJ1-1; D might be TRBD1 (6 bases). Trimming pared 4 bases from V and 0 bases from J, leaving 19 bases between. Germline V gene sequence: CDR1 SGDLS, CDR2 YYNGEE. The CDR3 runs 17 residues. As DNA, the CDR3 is TGTGCCAGCAGCCCAACGCAGGGGTCGACCATGAACACTGAAGCTTTCTTT. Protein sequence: CASSPTQGSTMNTEAFF.

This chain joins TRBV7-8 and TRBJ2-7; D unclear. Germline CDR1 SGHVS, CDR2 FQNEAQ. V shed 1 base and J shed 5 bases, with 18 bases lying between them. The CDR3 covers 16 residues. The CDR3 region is CASSLVSSYEYHEQYF. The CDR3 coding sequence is TGTGCCAGCAGCTTAGTTTCTTCCTACGAATACCACGAGCAGTACTTC.

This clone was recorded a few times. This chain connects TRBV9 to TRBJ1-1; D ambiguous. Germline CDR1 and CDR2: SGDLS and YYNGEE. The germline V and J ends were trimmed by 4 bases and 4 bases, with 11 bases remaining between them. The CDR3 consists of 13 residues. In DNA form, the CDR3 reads TGTGCCAGCAGCCCCCCGCTGGGCACTGAAGCTTTCTTT. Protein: CASSPPLGTEAFF. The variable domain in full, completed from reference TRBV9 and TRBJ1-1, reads DSGVTQTPKHLITATGQRVTLRCSPRSGDLSVYWYQQSLDQGLQFLIQYYNGEERAKGNILERFSAQQFPDLHSELNLSSLELGDSALYFCASSPPLGTEAFFGQGTRLTVV.

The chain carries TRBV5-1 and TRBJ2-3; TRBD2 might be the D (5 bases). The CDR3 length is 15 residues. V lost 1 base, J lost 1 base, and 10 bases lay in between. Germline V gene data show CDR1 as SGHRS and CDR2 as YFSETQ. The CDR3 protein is CASSLKGDGTDTQYF. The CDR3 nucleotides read TGCGCCAGCAGCTTGAAGGGAGATGGCACAGATACGCAGTATTTT. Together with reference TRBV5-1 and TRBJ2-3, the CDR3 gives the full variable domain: KAGVTQTPRYLIKTRGQQVTLSCSPISGHRSVSWYQQTPGQGLQFLFEYFSETQRNKGNFPGRFSGRQFSNSRSEMNVSTLELGDSALYLCASSLKGDGTDTQYFGPGTRLTVL.

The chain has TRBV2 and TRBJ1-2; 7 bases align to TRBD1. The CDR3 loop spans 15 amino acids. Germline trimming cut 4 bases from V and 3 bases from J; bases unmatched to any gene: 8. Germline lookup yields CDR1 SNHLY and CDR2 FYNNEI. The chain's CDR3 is CASSALGQGDYGYTF. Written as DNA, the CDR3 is TGTGCCAGCAGTGCCCTGGGGCAGGGGGACTATGGCTACACCTTC.

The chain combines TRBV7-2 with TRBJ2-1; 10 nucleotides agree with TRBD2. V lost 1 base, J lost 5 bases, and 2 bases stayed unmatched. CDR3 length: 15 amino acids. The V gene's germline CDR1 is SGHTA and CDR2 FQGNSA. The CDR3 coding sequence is TGTGCCAGCAGCTTAGTTGGGACTAGCGACAATGAGCAGTTCTTC. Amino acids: CASSLVGTSDNEQFF.

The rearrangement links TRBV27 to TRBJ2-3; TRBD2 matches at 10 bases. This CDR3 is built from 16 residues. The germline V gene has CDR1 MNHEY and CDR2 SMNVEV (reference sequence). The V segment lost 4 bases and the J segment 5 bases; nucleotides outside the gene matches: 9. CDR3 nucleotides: TGTGCCAGCAGTTACGCGAGCGGGGGGGTCAGAGATACGCAGTATTTT. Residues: CASSYASGGVRDTQYF.

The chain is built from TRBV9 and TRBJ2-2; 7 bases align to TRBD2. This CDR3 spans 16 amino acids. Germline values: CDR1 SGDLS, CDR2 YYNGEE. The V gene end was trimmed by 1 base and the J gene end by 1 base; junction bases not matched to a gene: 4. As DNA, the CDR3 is TGTGCCAGCAGCGTAAATCCTAGCGGGAACACCGGGGAGCTGTTTTTT. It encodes CASSVNPSGNTGELFF.

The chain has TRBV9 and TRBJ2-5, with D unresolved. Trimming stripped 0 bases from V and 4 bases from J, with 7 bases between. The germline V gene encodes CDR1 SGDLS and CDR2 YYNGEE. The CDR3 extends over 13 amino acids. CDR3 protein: CASSVAQLETQYF. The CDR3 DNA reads TGTGCCAGCAGCGTAGCACAGCTAGAGACCCAGTACTTC.

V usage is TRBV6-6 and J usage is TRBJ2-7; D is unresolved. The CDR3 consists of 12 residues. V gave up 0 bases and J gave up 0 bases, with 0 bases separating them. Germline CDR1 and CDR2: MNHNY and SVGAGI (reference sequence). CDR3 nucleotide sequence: TGTGCCAGCAGTTACTCCTCCTACGAGCAGTACTTC. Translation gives CASSYSSYEQYF.

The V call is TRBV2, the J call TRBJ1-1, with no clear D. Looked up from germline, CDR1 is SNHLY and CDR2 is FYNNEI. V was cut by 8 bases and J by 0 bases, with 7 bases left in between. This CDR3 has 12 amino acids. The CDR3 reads CASVSMNTEAFF. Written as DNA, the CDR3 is TGTGCCAGCGTTTCGATGAACACTGAAGCTTTCTTT.

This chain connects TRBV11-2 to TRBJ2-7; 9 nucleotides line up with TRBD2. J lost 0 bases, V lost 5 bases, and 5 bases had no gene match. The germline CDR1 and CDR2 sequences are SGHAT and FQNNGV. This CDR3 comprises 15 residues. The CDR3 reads CASSVSSGASYEQYF. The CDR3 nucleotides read TGTGCCAGCAGCGTCTCTAGCGGGGCCTCCTACGAGCAGTACTTC.